What follows are 11 T cell receptor beta chains derived from one specimen sequenced in a study of CD8 T cells in ankylosing spondylitis (dated by TCRdb to the late 2010s). Receptor libraries were prepared by 5' RACE. Instrument on record: Illumina HiSeq 2500. TCRdb handled the public reads itself, with Q25 trimming in fastp and clone calling in MiXCR, and kept productive beta chains. CDR3 protein sequences are deduplicated, and each keeps its most common genes and DNA. The table for this sample lists roughly 69,000 distinct CDR3 sequences; about 5.7% of them were counted only once. Clones ranked in the top ten supply about 2.2% of the sample. What was sequenced was blood, either unsorted or a sorted T cell fraction (not recorded which). All receptors come from a male donor with ankylosing spondylitis or in good health (not recorded which).

This clonotype was observed at least ten times. The chain employs TRBV20-1 and TRBJ1-5; no clear D. The germline CDR1 and CDR2 sequences are DFQATT and SNEGSKA (reference sequence). V was trimmed by 6 bases and J by 1 base, leaving 19 bases between them. The CDR3 covers 16 residues. The CDR3 DNA sequence: TGCAGTGCGACCTCTCCCCCGGGAGGGAGCAATCAGCCCCAGCATTTT. Translated, it gives CSATSPPGGSNQPQHF.

This clonotype was seen many times. The chain uses TRBV11-2 and TRBJ1-2; TRBD1 agrees at 8 bases. Germline lookup yields CDR1 SGHAT and CDR2 FQNNGV. The CDR3 runs to 13 residues. V shed 5 bases, J shed 8 bases, and the junction held 7 bases outside the gene matches. In nucleotides, the CDR3 is TGTGCCAGCAGCCTCCAGGGGGCAGGAGGCTACACCTTC. Translating it yields CASSLQGAGGYTF.

Many counts were recorded for this clonotype. The chain recombines TRBV7-8 with TRBJ1-6; D not resolved. Germline V gene lookup returns CDR1 SGHVS and CDR2 FQNEAQ. Trimming took off 1 base at V and 10 bases at J, with 11 bases between the two ends. This CDR3 has 14 residues. CDR3 DNA sequence: TGTGCCAGCAGCTTAGTTGAAAGTGTGTCACCCCTCCACTTT. This translates into CASSLVESVSPLHF.

This clonotype came up many times. This chain joins TRBV28 and TRBJ2-1, with 9 bases aligning to TRBD2. Germline CDR1 reads MDHEN; CDR2 reads SYDVKM. Trimming removed 2 bases from V and 5 bases from J; junction bases left unmatched: 1. CDR3 length: 14 amino acids. CDR3 loop: CASSLLAGNNEQFF. The CDR3 nucleotides read TGTGCCAGCAGTTTACTAGCGGGGAACAATGAGCAGTTCTTC. The whole variable domain, remainder taken from reference TRBV28 and TRBJ2-1, is DVKVTQSSRYLVKRTGEKVFLECVQDMDHENMFWYRQDPGLGLRLIYFSYDVKMKEKGDIPEGYSVSREKKERFSLILESASTNQTSMYLCASSLLAGNNEQFFGPGTRLTVL.

This clonotype was found many times. The J gene is TRBJ2-7, the V gene TRBV11-2; D perhaps matches TRBD2 (5 bases). V was shortened by 5 bases and J by 7 bases, with 9 bases between the two germline ends. The germline V gene has CDR1 SGHAT and CDR2 FQNNGV. This CDR3 contains 11 residues. CDR3 coding DNA: TGTGCCAGCAGCCCACGCGGGGAGCAGTACTTC. Amino acid sequence: CASSPRGEQYF.

In its sample, this clonotype was seen many times. V usage is TRBV5-1 and J usage is TRBJ1-4, with D tentatively TRBD1 (6 bases). The CDR3 runs to 16 residues. CDR1 and CDR2 from the germline V gene are SGHRS and YFSETQ. The ends were cut back, 4 bases at V and 0 bases at J, with 13 bases in the middle. The CDR3 is CASSVGQIATNEKLFF. The CDR3, as DNA: TGCGCCAGCAGCGTCGGACAGATAGCAACTAATGAAAAACTGTTTTTT.

There are many counts of this clonotype. The chain is built from TRBV5-1 and TRBJ2-1; D remains unclear. The germline V gene has CDR1 SGHRS and CDR2 YFSETQ. V was trimmed by 2 bases and J by 0 bases, leaving 9 bases between them. The CDR3 contains 15 residues. CDR3 sequence (DNA): TGCGCCAGCAGCTTCCGACACAGCTCCTACAATGAGCAGTTCTTC. Its translation is CASSFRHSSYNEQFF. The full variable domain, completed using reference TRBV5-1 and TRBJ2-1, is KAGVTQTPRYLIKTRGQQVTLSCSPISGHRSVSWYQQTPGQGLQFLFEYFSETQRNKGNFPGRFSGRQFSNSRSEMNVSTLELGDSALYLCASSFRHSSYNEQFFGPGTRLTVL.

There are many counts of this clonotype. This chain connects TRBV4-3 to TRBJ2-7; D possibly corresponds to TRBD2 (6 bases). V was clipped by 0 bases and J by 6 bases, with 12 bases between them. Germline lookup yields CDR1 LGHNA and CDR2 YSLEER. The CDR3 runs to 14 residues. The CDR3 DNA reads TGCGCCAGCAGCCAAGAAGGAGGGACGCGCGAGCAGTACTTC. Amino acid sequence: CASSQEGGTREQYF.

This clonotype was seen at least ten times. This rearrangement joins TRBV3-1 to TRBJ2-3, with D perhaps TRBD2 (6 bases). Germline V CDR1 and CDR2: LGHDT, YNNKEL (reference sequence). The CDR3 loop spans 20 amino acids. Trimming removed 0 bases at V and 2 bases at J, with 24 bases between. As DNA, the CDR3 is TGTGCCAGCAGCCAAGAACCGGAAGTGAAGCGGGCCTACCTCACAGATACGCAGTATTTT. It specifies CASSQEPEVKRAYLTDTQYF.

This clonotype was found many times. The chain uses TRBV27 and TRBJ2-5; D is perhaps TRBD2 (5 bases). Germline-derived CDR1 and CDR2 are MNHEY and SMNVEV (reference sequence). Trimming left V 0 bases short and J 2 bases short, with 10 bases between. The CDR3 has 15 amino acids. As DNA, the CDR3 is TGTGCCAGCAGTTTATCGAGGGTGACACAAGAGACCCAGTACTTC. This gives the protein CASSLSRVTQETQYF.

This clonotype was picked up many times. The chain recombines TRBV7-9 with TRBJ1-6; D not resolved. The CDR3 is 12 residues long. CDR1 is SEHNR and CDR2 is FQNEAQ in the germline V gene (reference sequence). Trimming pared 3 bases from V and 10 bases from J, leaving 7 bases between. This CDR3 reads CASSLLGSPLHF. The CDR3 nucleotides are TGTGCCAGCAGCTTGTTAGGATCACCCCTCCACTTT. Complete variable domain (other parts from reference TRBV7-9 and TRBJ1-6): DTGVSQNPRHKITKRGQNVTFRCDPISEHNRLYWYRQTLGQGPEFLTYFQNEAQLEKSRLLSDRFSAERPKGSFSTLEIQRTEQGDSAMYLCASSLLGSPLHFGNGTRLTVT.